The 25 T cell receptor beta chains below were found in one sample sequenced in a study of cytomegalovirus exposure and HLA in healthy donors. With 60 Vbeta and 13 Jbeta primers, the PCR was carried out. Using immunoSEQ multiplex PCR, the repertoire was profiled, and TCRdb retains in-frame clones only, with some absent. The sample lists roughly 180,000 clones, roughly 84% occurring once. Sequencing was performed on PBMCs. The receptor source for this set is a man under 40 in good health and CMV-seronegative.

The chain is built from TRBV5-8 and TRBJ2-1; weak D call: TRBD1 (5 bases). The CDR3 is 16 residues long. Germline V CDR1 and CDR2: SGHTS, YDEGEE. Trimming cost V 4 bases and J 9 bases, with 23 bases left between them. The DNA of the CDR3 is TGTGCCAGCAGCGCTACAAGGGGAACCTTTGTAGCTGAGCAGTTCTTC. Translated, it gives CASSATRGTFVAEQFF.

This clone appeared once. V usage is TRBV28 and J usage is TRBJ2-7; the match to TRBD1 covers 8 bases. Unmatched junction bases numbered 5, after V lost 2 bases and J lost 5 bases. The CDR3 loop spans 14 amino acids. Germline CDR1 MDHEN, CDR2 SYDVKM. For the CDR3, the DNA is TGTGCCAGCAGTTTAGATTACAGGGGGGACGAGCAGTACTTC. As protein: CASSLDYRGDEQYF.

V and J are TRBV7-8 and TRBJ2-7; D not resolved. Germline CDR1 SGHVS, CDR2 FQNEAQ. The CDR3 is made up of 13 amino acids. V shed 1 base and J shed 3 bases, with 7 bases lying between them. As DNA, the CDR3 is TGTGCCAGCAGCTTAGGTGCGGACTACGAGCAGTACTTC. Its protein is CASSLGADYEQYF.

The chain has TRBV7-9 and TRBJ2-1; TRBD2 agrees at 9 bases. V dropped 5 bases and J dropped 7; count of bases not matched to a gene: 15. The CDR3 is 17 amino acids. Germline assignment: CDR1 SEHNR and CDR2 FQNEAQ (reference sequence). DNA for the CDR3: TGTGCCAGCAGCAAAGCGGGGGGCTTAACCACGGGGAATGAGCAGTTCTTC. It specifies CASSKAGGLTTGNEQFF.

The rearrangement joins TRBV5-1 to TRBJ2-3; 15 nucleotides match TRBD2. V shed 4 bases and J 2 bases; nucleotides not matched to a gene: 8. The CDR3 contains 18 residues. The germline gives CDR1 SGHRS, CDR2 YFSETQ. The CDR3 reads CASSIRTSGRAVTDTQYF. As DNA, the CDR3 is TGCGCCAGCAGCATACGGACTAGCGGGAGGGCCGTCACAGATACGCAGTATTTT.

This clone has only a few counts. This chain links TRBV5-6 with TRBJ2-1, with 9 bases aligning to TRBD2. V gave up 2 bases and J gave up 6 bases; unmatched junction bases: 9. CDR3 length: 16 amino acids. Germline CDR1 and CDR2: SGHDT and YYEEEE. CDR3 sequence reads: CASSFPRTSVFNEQFF. The DNA for the CDR3 is TGTGCCAGCAGCTTTCCCCGGACTAGCGTTTTCAATGAGCAGTTCTTC.

V is TRBV6-6 and J is TRBJ1-5; no definite D call. Germline V gives CDR1 MNHNY, CDR2 SVGAGI (reference sequence). The CDR3 has 14 amino acids. Trimming removed 7 bases at V and 3 bases at J, with 13 bases between. The CDR3 bases are TGTGCCAGCAACGGGAGGGTCCTCAATCAGCCCCAGCATTTT. Translated, it gives CASNGRVLNQPQHF.

The gene calls are TRBV27 and TRBJ2-7; the match to TRBD1 covers 9 bases. The CDR3 contains 13 residues. CDR1 and CDR2 (germline): MNHEY, SMNVEV (reference sequence). V gave up 10 bases and J gave up 3 bases; unmatched junction bases: 7. As DNA, the CDR3 is TGTGCCACCCTGGGGACAGGGATCTACGAGCAGTACTTC. Residues: CATLGTGIYEQYF.

This clone has only a few counts. The chain joins TRBV4-3 to TRBJ1-1; D not certain. V lost 1 base and J lost 1, with 7 bases in between. The CDR3 runs to 14 residues. Germline assignment: CDR1 LGHNA and CDR2 YSLEER. The CDR3 here is CASSQGRRNTEAFF. CDR3 coding DNA: TGCGCCAGCAGCCAAGGACGGAGGAACACTGAAGCTTTCTTT.

The table lists this clone with a few counts. The chain employs TRBV6-5 and TRBJ1-6; TRBD1 might be the D (5 bases). This CDR3 is built from 15 residues. Germline-derived CDR1 and CDR2 are MNHEY and SVGAGI. Trimming took 2 bases from V and 9 from J, leaving 14 bases between them. The CDR3 loop reads CASSYAGGNGSPLHF. The CDR3 DNA reads TGTGCCAGCAGTTACGCCGGGGGAAATGGTTCACCCCTCCACTTT.

This rearrangement joins TRBV2 to TRBJ2-7; 7 nucleotides line up with TRBD2. The CDR3 runs 14 residues. The germline V gene has CDR1 SNHLY and CDR2 FYNNEI. V lost 1 base and J lost 3; bases outside the gene matches: 3. Here the CDR3 DNA reads TGTGCCAGCAGTGAAGGACTAGCTGACTACGAGCAGTACTTC. It encodes CASSEGLADYEQYF.

This clone was counted only a few times. V gene TRBV18 combines with J gene TRBJ1-2; D is possibly TRBD1 (6 bases). In germline, CDR1 is KGHSH, CDR2 LQKENI. The CDR3 is 15 amino acids. Trimming took 3 bases from V and 0 from J, leaving 11 bases between them. CDR3 amino acids: CASSPVEGANYGYTF. The DNA for the CDR3 is TGTGCCAGCTCACCGGTCGAGGGGGCTAACTATGGCTACACCTTC.

There are a few counts of this clone. V and J are TRBV6-5 and TRBJ1-1; 8 bases match TRBD1. The CDR3 totals 14 residues. The germline V gene encodes CDR1 MNHEY and CDR2 SVGAGI. V was clipped by 1 base and J by 5 bases; unmatched bases: 3. CDR3 in amino acids: CASSYWTGKTEAFF. The CDR3 DNA reads TGTGCCAGCAGTTACTGGACAGGGAAAACTGAAGCTTTCTTT.

The chain joins TRBV7-9 to TRBJ1-5; weak D call: TRBD1 (6 bases). The germline gives CDR1 SEHNR, CDR2 FQNEAQ (reference sequence). The length of the CDR3 is 16 residues. V was clipped by 4 bases and J by 3 bases, with 16 bases between them. In DNA, the CDR3 is TGTGCCAGCAGCTCTTCCGACAGGCGTTACAATCAGCCCCAGCATTTT. Protein: CASSSSDRRYNQPQHF.

The chain recombines TRBV11-2 with TRBJ2-1, with unresolved D. The CDR3 runs to 14 residues. Germline V gene sequence: CDR1 SGHAT, CDR2 FQNNGV. Trimming shortened V by 3 bases and J by 5 bases, and 11 bases separated the two germline ends. The CDR3 is CASSFLTVNNEQFF. In nucleotides, the CDR3 is TGTGCCAGCAGCTTTTTAACGGTAAACAATGAGCAGTTCTTC.

The rearrangement uses TRBV9 and TRBJ2-7, with 7 bases identical to TRBD1. J was trimmed by 3 bases and V by 3 bases; bases with no gene match: 6. The length of the CDR3 is 14 residues. CDR1 and CDR2 (germline): SGDLS, YYNGEE. The CDR3 here is CASSDRTGVYEQYF. As DNA, the CDR3 is TGTGCCAGCAGCGATAGGACAGGAGTCTACGAGCAGTACTTC.

This clone was recorded only once. The V gene is TRBV5-6, the J gene TRBJ1-1, with D possibly TRBD1 on 5 matching bases. V dropped 5 bases and J dropped 2 bases, with 16 bases sitting between them. CDR3 length equals 15 residues. CDR1 is SGHDT and CDR2 is YYEEEE in the germline V gene. The CDR3 DNA is TGTGCCAGCAGTCTTTTCGGGGGGGAAAACACTGAAGCTTTCTTT. This gives the protein CASSLFGGENTEAFF. Based on the CDR3 plus reference TRBV5-6 and TRBJ1-1, the full variable domain is DAGVTQSPTHLIKTRGQQVTLRCSPKSGHDTVSWYQQALGQGPQFIFQYYEEEERQRGNFPDRFSGHQFPNYSSELNVNALLLGDSALYLCASSLFGGENTEAFFGQGTRLTVV.

This chain connects TRBV7-9 to TRBJ2-1; TRBD2 matches at 8 bases. The CDR3 is 16 residues long. Germline lookup yields CDR1 SEHNR and CDR2 FQNEAQ (reference sequence). V was pared by 2 bases and J by 2 bases, with 5 bases of the junction left unmatched. The CDR3: CASSLSGAGAYNEQFF. The DNA of the CDR3 is TGTGCCAGCAGCTTAAGTGGAGCGGGGGCCTACAATGAGCAGTTCTTC.

This sequence joins TRBV6-5 and TRBJ1-2; the D gene is possibly TRBD1 (6 bases). The CDR3 consists of 15 residues. CDR1 is MNHEY and CDR2 is SVGAGI in the germline V gene. The germline V and J ends were trimmed by 6 bases and 1 base, with 15 bases remaining between them. This CDR3 reads CASRRAGTINYGYTF. The CDR3, as DNA: TGTGCCAGCAGGCGGGCTGGGACAATTAACTATGGCTACACCTTC.

This chain connects TRBV19 to TRBJ2-5; 12 bases are shared with TRBD1. J gave up 5 bases and V 5 bases, and 12 bases lay outside the gene matches. Germline V CDR1 and CDR2: LNHDA, SQIVND (reference sequence). This CDR3 has 17 amino acids. In DNA form, the CDR3 reads TGTGCCAGTAGTTTACATTCCGGGACAGGGGGCGCCGAGACCCAGTACTTC. Translating it yields CASSLHSGTGGAETQYF.

The chain recombines TRBV5-1 with TRBJ2-7, with 8 positions matching TRBD2. J gave up 3 bases and V 4 bases, and 9 bases lay outside the gene matches. CDR1 is SGHRS and CDR2 is YFSETQ in the germline V gene. The CDR3 sequence is 15 residues long. CDR3 DNA sequence: TGCGCCAGCAGCCAGAACCCAAGCGGGGGCTACGAGCAGTACTTC. Its protein is CASSQNPSGGYEQYF.

This clone occurred a few times. This chain connects TRBV19 to TRBJ2-1; D unresolved. The CDR3 loop spans 13 amino acids. Trimming took off 4 bases at V and 3 bases at J, with 7 bases between the two ends. The germline V gene has CDR1 LNHDA and CDR2 SQIVND (reference sequence). CDR3: CASSTNFYNEQFF. As DNA, the CDR3 is TGTGCCAGTAGTACTAACTTCTACAATGAGCAGTTCTTC.

This clone was recorded once. The gene calls are TRBV4-2 and TRBJ2-1; the match to TRBD2 covers 9 bases. This CDR3 has 16 residues. The germline gives CDR1 LGHNA, CDR2 YNFKEQ. The junction had 9 bases not matched to a gene; V was cut back by 2 bases and J by 7 bases. CDR3 protein: CASSQKTSGSGNEQFF. Here the CDR3 DNA reads TGTGCCAGCAGCCAAAAAACTAGCGGGTCTGGAAATGAGCAGTTCTTC.

The rearrangement links TRBV11-1 to TRBJ2-2, with TRBD1 matching over 8 bases. J was trimmed by 4 bases and V by 5 bases; bases with no gene match: 12. This CDR3 spans 17 amino acids. Germline-derived CDR1 and CDR2 are SGHAT and FQDESV (reference sequence). The CDR3 here is CASSPWLTGASTGELFF. As DNA, the CDR3 is TGTGCCAGCAGCCCCTGGTTGACAGGGGCCTCCACCGGGGAGCTGTTTTTT. The whole variable domain, remainder taken from reference TRBV11-1 and TRBJ2-2, is EAEVAQSPRYKITEKSQAVAFWCDPISGHATLYWYRQILGQGPELLVQFQDESVVDDSQLPKDRFSAERLKGVDSTLKIQPAELGDSAMYLCASSPWLTGASTGELFFGEGSRLTVL.

This clone occurred a few times. The chain combines TRBV6-5 with TRBJ1-2, with a weak D call TRBD1 (6 bases). The CDR3 runs 15 residues. V lost 4 bases and J 8 bases, leaving 20 bases between the germline ends. Per the germline V gene, CDR1 is MNHEY and CDR2 is SVGAGI. This chain's CDR3 is CASSSTETGSEGYTF. The CDR3 region has the DNA TGTGCCAGCAGTTCCACAGAGACAGGTTCGGAGGGCTACACCTTC.